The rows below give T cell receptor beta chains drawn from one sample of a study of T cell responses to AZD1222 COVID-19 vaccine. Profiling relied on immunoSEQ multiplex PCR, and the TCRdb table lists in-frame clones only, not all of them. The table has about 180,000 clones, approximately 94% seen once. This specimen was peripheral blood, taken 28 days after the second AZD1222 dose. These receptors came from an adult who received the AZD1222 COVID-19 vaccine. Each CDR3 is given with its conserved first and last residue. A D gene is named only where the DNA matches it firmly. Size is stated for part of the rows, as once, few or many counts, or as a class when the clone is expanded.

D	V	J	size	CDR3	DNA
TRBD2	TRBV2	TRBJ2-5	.	CASRAPLALEETQYF	TGTGCCAGCAGGGCACCACTAGCGTTAGAAGAGACCCAGTACTTC
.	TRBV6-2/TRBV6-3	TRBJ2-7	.	CASSYPNYEQYF	TGTGCCAGCAGTTACCCGAATTACGAGCAGTACTTC
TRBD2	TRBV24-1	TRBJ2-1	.	CATSGGIAGGDNEQFF	TGTGCCACCAGTGGAGGGATCGCGGGAGGAGACAATGAGCAGTTCTTC
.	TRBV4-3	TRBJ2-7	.	CASSPRDRQDEQYF	TGCGCCAGCAGCCCCCGGGACCGACAGGACGAGCAGTACTTC
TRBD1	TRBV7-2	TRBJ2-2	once	CASSLWTGGLPGELFF	TGTGCCAGCAGCTTGTGGACAGGGGGCCTTCCCGGGGAGCTGTTTTTT
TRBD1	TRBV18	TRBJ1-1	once	CASSPSDRGVTEAFF	TGTGCCAGCTCACCCTCGGACAGGGGGGTCACTGAAGCTTTCTTT
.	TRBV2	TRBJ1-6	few	CASSVTYNSPLHF	TGTGCCAGCAGTGTGACCTATAATTCACCCCTCCACTTT
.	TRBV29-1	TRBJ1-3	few	CSGGGSGNTIYF	TGCAGCGGGGGGGGCTCTGGAAACACCATATATTTT
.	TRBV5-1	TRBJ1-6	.	CASAEAGSSYNSPLHF	TGCGCCAGCGCTGAGGCAGGGAGCTCCTATAATTCACCCCTCCACTTT
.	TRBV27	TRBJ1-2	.	CASSLPRVREAGGNYGYTF	TGTGCCAGCAGTTTACCCCGTGTCCGGGAGGCGGGGGGGAACTATGGCTACACCTTC
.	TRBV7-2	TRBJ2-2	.	CASSSDGGPTTGELFF	TGTGCCAGCAGCAGCGACGGGGGCCCCACAACCGGGGAGCTGTTTTTT
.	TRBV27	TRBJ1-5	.	CASGGRGNQPQHF	TGTGCCAGCGGGGGAAGGGGCAATCAGCCCCAGCATTTT
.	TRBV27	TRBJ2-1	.	CASRAGFWNNNEQFF	TGTGCCAGCAGGGCAGGGTTTTGGAATAACAATGAGCAGTTCTTC
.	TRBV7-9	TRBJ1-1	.	CASSLDTLRTVPEAFF	TGTGCCAGCAGCTTAGACACCCTTCGGACCGTACCTGAAGCTTTCTTT
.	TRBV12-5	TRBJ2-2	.	CASAPSGGGGTGELFF	TGTGCTAGTGCCCCTAGTGGGGGGGGCGGCACCGGGGAGCTGTTTTTT
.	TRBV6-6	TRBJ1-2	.	CASSVQGLYGYTF	TGTGCCAGCAGTGTTCAGGGGCTCTATGGCTACACCTTC
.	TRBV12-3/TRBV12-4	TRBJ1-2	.	CASSLMAVGYTF	TGTGCCAGCAGTTTGATGGCAGTTGGCTACACCTTC
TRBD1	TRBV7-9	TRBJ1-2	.	CASSETGYYGYTF	TGTGCCAGCAGTGAGACAGGGTACTATGGCTACACCTTC